These T cell receptor beta chains were read from a single sample in a study of cytomegalovirus exposure and HLA in healthy donors. Profiling relied on immunoSEQ multiplex PCR, and the TCRdb table lists in-frame clones only, not all of them. The sample contains about 220,000 clones, 76% of which appear only once. The sample comprised PBMCs. The receptors come from a man younger than 35 in good health and CMV-seronegative. Each CDR3 is given with its conserved first and last residue. D genes are given only for firm matches. Clone size appears in some rows only: once, few, many, or a class for an expanded clone.

size	D	V	J	DNA	CDR3
-	-	TRBV7-8	TRBJ1-1	TGTGCCAGCAGCGCAAACGGAGGGCTCGGCACTGAAGCTTTCTTT	CASSANGGLGTEAFF
-	-	TRBV7-9	TRBJ2-1	TGTGCCAGCAGCCCAAGGACTGGATCTGGGGAGCAGTTCTTC	CASSPRTGSGEQFF
-	-	TRBV30	TRBJ2-1	TGTGCCTGGAAAGGGGATGATAACAATGAGCAGTTCTTC	CAWKGDDNNEQFF
-	-	TRBV2	TRBJ2-3	TGTGCCAGACAGGGTACGCATACGCAGTATTTT	CARQGTHTQYF
-	TRBD1	TRBV2	TRBJ1-5	TGTGCCAGCAGTGACAGGGGGCAGGGACAGCCCCAGCATTTT	CASSDRGQGQPQHF
-	-	TRBV11-3	TRBJ2-3	TGTGCCAGCAGCTTAGAGTGGGAGACTCCAGATACGCAGTATTTT	CASSLEWETPDTQYF
few	TRBD1	TRBV30	TRBJ2-7	TGTGCCTGGCGAGGACAGGCCTTTTACGAGCAGTACTTC	CAWRGQAFYEQYF
few	-	TRBV19	TRBJ2-7	TGTGCCAGTATGAGTGGGACGGCGGAGGGTCACTACGAGCAGTACTTC	CASMSGTAEGHYEQYF
-	-	TRBV7-9	TRBJ1-5	TGTGCCAGCAGCTTTGGGGGGATGAATCAGCCCCAGCATTTT	CASSFGGMNQPQHF
-	-	TRBV25-1	TRBJ1-6	TGTGCCAGCAGAGGTAGCGGGTCCAATTATTCACCCCTCCACTTT	CASRGSGSNYSPLHF
-	TRBD1	TRBV6-5	TRBJ2-7	TGTGCCAGCAGTTACGGACAGGGGGCTTACGAGCAGTACTTC	CASSYGQGAYEQYF
-	TRBD1	TRBV7-8	TRBJ1-2	TGTGCCAGCAGCCCGACAGGGGACTATGGCTACACCTTC	CASSPTGDYGYTF
-	TRBD2	TRBV5-4	TRBJ2-1	TGTGCCAGCAGCGGCGGGACTAGCGGGAACAATGAGCAGTTCTTC	CASSGGTSGNNEQFF
-	-	TRBV6-5	TRBJ1-1	TGTGCCAGCACAGGACTGGGGAACACTGAAGCTTTCTTT	CASTGLGNTEAFF
-	TRBD2	TRBV5-1	TRBJ2-5	TGCGCCAGCAGCTGGGGGACTAGCGGGATTCAAGAGACCCAGTACTTC	CASSWGTSGIQETQYF
-	-	TRBV2	TRBJ1-5	TGTGCCAGCAGTGTAGGGCTAGGGGGCAATCAGCCCCAGCATTTT	CASSVGLGGNQPQHF
-	-	TRBV11-2	TRBJ2-1	TGTGCCAGCAGCGACGTAGGGGCCCGCGGTGAGCAGTTCTTC	CASSDVGARGEQFF
-	-	TRBV27	TRBJ1-2	TGTGCCAGCAGTTTATTATCCGGGATTAAGAGCTACACCTTC	CASSLLSGIKSYTF
-	-	TRBV2	TRBJ2-3	TGTGCCAGCCGGTGGCGGGACCTAGGCACAGATACGCAGTATTTT	CASRWRDLGTDTQYF
-	-	TRBV30	TRBJ2-7	TGTGCCTGGAGTGTAGGGAGCGGACGCCACGAGCAGTACTTC	CAWSVGSGRHEQYF
-	-	TRBV2	TRBJ2-3	TGTGCCAGCAGTATTAGCGGAAGAGATCGCACAGATACGCAGTATTTT	CASSISGRDRTDTQYF
-	-	TRBV7-9	TRBJ2-7	TGTGCCAGCAGCCCAGGGCAAGGATACGAGCAGTACTTC	CASSPGQGYEQYF
-	-	TRBV9	TRBJ2-2	TGTGCCAGCAGCGTAGGTGGGAGGCCGTGGACCGGGGAGCTGTTTTTT	CASSVGGRPWTGELFF
-	TRBD2	TRBV5-4	TRBJ2-5	TGTGCCAGCAGCACCGCGGGACTAGAGCTAGAGACCCAGTACTTC	CASSTAGLELETQYF
-	-	TRBV9	TRBJ1-6	TGTGCCAGCAGCCTCGCCCATGGACAGAATTCACCCCTCCACTTT	CASSLAHGQNSPLHF
-	TRBD2	TRBV2	TRBJ2-3	TGTGCCAGCAGTGAGGGACTAGCGGTCACAGATACGCAGTATTTT	CASSEGLAVTDTQYF
-	TRBD2	TRBV15	TRBJ2-1	TGTGCCACCAGCAGAGCGATAGCGGGAGCCATACACTCACAGTTCTTC	CATSRAIAGAIHSQFF